Listed here are 27 T cell receptor beta chains from one sample, sequenced in a study of blood T cell repertoires in COVID-19. Measured with immunoSEQ multiplex PCR; TCRdb has only the in-frame clones, and not every one. The sample carries 290,000 or so clones, around 87% recorded once. Sequencing was done on a sample of peripheral blood. The receptors were gathered from a man between 65 and 85 years old with acute or convalescent COVID-19.

V is TRBV4-1 and J is TRBJ2-3; 7 bases agree with TRBD2. The J segment lost 9 bases and the V segment lost 2 bases, leaving 11 bases of the junction unmatched. The CDR3 covers 15 residues. Germline V lookup: CDR1 MGHRA, CDR2 YSYEKL. CDR3 sequence (DNA): TGCGCCAGCAGCCAATCCCCGGGGGGTCAAGAAACGCAGTATTTT. This sequence encodes CASSQSPGGQETQYF.

The chain joins TRBV28 to TRBJ2-3; 8 nucleotides match TRBD2. With 1 base clipped from V and 12 bases from J, the junction kept 12 bases outside the gene matches. The CDR3 covers 15 residues. Germline CDR1 is MDHEN and CDR2 is SYDVKM. The CDR3, as DNA: TGTGCCAGCAGTTTATACGCGGGAGGCGTGCATGGTCAGTATTTT. It codes for CASSLYAGGVHGQYF.

The genes are TRBV11-3 and TRBJ1-2; weak D call: TRBD1 (6 bases). There are 17 residues in the CDR3. The V gene lost 0 bases and the J gene lost 5 bases, with 19 bases spanning the gap. Germline V gene lookup returns CDR1 SGHNT and CDR2 YENEEA. The CDR3 DNA is TGTGCCAGCAGCTTAGAAGACCACAGGGTTATCTGGTATGGCTACACCTTC. Amino acids: CASSLEDHRVIWYGYTF.

Remarks on this clone: The sample has other DNA sequences that encode this CDR3 too. The chain recombines TRBV11-3 with TRBJ2-5, with TRBD1 as a possible D gene (5 bases). The CDR3 has 13 residues. The germline CDR1 and CDR2 sequences are SGHNT and YENEEA. Trimming left V 1 base short and J 5 bases short, with 8 bases between. The CDR3 coding sequence is TGTGCCAGCAGCTTAGGCAGGGCGGAGACCCAGTACTTC. This encodes CASSLGRAETQYF.

This clone was detected once. The rearrangement links TRBV7-9 to TRBJ2-2, with 8 bases fitting TRBD2. Germline CDR1 reads SEHNR; CDR2 reads FQNEAQ (reference sequence). Losses at the gene ends were 5 bases for V and 6 bases for J; bases not matched to a gene: 5. The CDR3 contains 14 residues. CDR3 sequence reads: CASSVGTRAGELFF. In DNA form, the CDR3 reads TGTGCCAGCAGCGTCGGGACTAGGGCCGGGGAGCTGTTTTTT.

The rearrangement joins TRBV3-1 (or the pseudogene TRBV3-2) to TRBJ2-7, with TRBD2 identical over 13 bases. J lost 7 bases, V lost 3 bases, and 6 bases had no gene match. Germline V gene sequence: CDR1 LGHDT, CDR2 YNNKEL (reference sequence). The CDR3 contains 15 residues. CDR3 in DNA: TGTGCCAGCAGCCACCGGACTAGCGGGGGCCAGGAGCAGTACTTC. Its protein is CASSHRTSGGQEQYF.

The genes are TRBV3-1 (or the pseudogene TRBV3-2) and TRBJ1-5; 7 positions match TRBD1. This CDR3 spans 16 amino acids. Germline lookup yields CDR1 LGHDT and CDR2 YNNKEL (reference sequence). The V segment lost 1 base and the J segment 6 bases; nucleotides outside the gene matches: 9. CDR3 protein: CASSQVAGGSSQPQHF. The CDR3 nucleotides read TGTGCCAGCAGCCAAGTGGCAGGGGGAAGTAGTCAGCCCCAGCATTTT.

This sequence joins TRBV7-9 and TRBJ2-5, with no clear D. Deletions cut 6 bases from V and 2 bases from J, with 4 bases between. Germline V lookup: CDR1 SEHNR, CDR2 FQNEAQ (reference sequence). The CDR3 spans 11 residues. CDR3 DNA: TGTGCCAGCAGGGCTCAAGAGACCCAGTACTTC. Protein: CASRAQETQYF.

V usage is TRBV5-1 and J usage is TRBJ2-1; 15 bases align to TRBD2. The CDR3 has 17 residues. With 0 bases clipped from V and 6 bases from J, the junction kept 4 bases outside the gene matches. Germline-derived CDR1 and CDR2 are SGHRS and YFSETQ. As DNA, the CDR3 is TGCGCCAGCAGCTTGGTACCGGGACTAGCGGGAGGCAATGAGCAGTTCTTC. It specifies CASSLVPGLAGGNEQFF.

The chain combines TRBV10-3 with TRBJ2-1; 10 bases agree with TRBD2. V shed 0 bases and J 7 bases; nucleotides not matched to a gene: 9. The CDR3 is made up of 17 amino acids. The germline V gene has CDR1 ENHRY and CDR2 SYGVKD. This chain's CDR3 is CAISESLAGDGLNEQFF. CDR3 nucleotides: TGTGCCATCAGTGAGTCCCTAGCGGGAGATGGTTTAAATGAGCAGTTCTTC.

The V and J genes are TRBV9 and TRBJ2-2; 10 bases map to TRBD2. CDR3 length: 16 residues. Per germline, CDR1 SGDLS and CDR2 YYNGEE. V was pared by 2 bases and J by 5 bases, with 6 bases of the junction left unmatched. The CDR3 is CASSVFSGGTTGELFF. The CDR3, as DNA: TGTGCCAGCAGCGTGTTTAGCGGGGGGACAACCGGGGAGCTGTTTTTT.

This chain joins TRBV5-1 and TRBJ2-3, with 15 bases that match TRBD2. This CDR3 has 18 amino acids. V lost 3 bases to trimming and J lost 0 bases; unmatched junction nucleotides: 5. Germline CDR1 is SGHRS and CDR2 is YFSETQ. The CDR3 sequence: CASSWGTSGGPSTDTQYF. CDR3 coding DNA: TGCGCCAGCAGCTGGGGGACTAGCGGGGGGCCAAGCACAGATACGCAGTATTTT.

This chain connects TRBV5-4 to TRBJ1-5; D is undetermined. The V gene lost 0 bases and the J gene lost 2 bases, with 9 bases spanning the gap. There are 15 residues in the CDR3. Germline loops: CDR1 SGHNT, CDR2 YYREEE (reference sequence). The CDR3: CASSLGGLRNQPQHF. The DNA for the CDR3 is TGTGCCAGCAGCTTGGGAGGGTTGCGCAATCAGCCCCAGCATTTT.

J is TRBJ1-1 and V is TRBV6-5; the D is unclear. The germline CDR1 and CDR2 sequences are MNHEY and SVGAGI. This CDR3 spans 15 amino acids. V lost 3 bases and J 1 base, leaving 12 bases between the germline ends. This CDR3 is CASSYLGRPNTEAFF. The CDR3, as DNA: TGTGCCAGCAGTTATTTGGGCCGACCGAACACTGAAGCTTTCTTT.

The V and J genes are TRBV6-5 and TRBJ2-3; 7 positions match TRBD1. Per germline, CDR1 MNHEY and CDR2 SVGAGI. CDR3 length: 14 amino acids. J was trimmed by 7 bases and V by 6 bases; bases with no gene match: 10. For the CDR3, the DNA is TGTGCCAGCAGCCTCAGGGGGTCGGATTATACGCAGTATTTT. This encodes CASSLRGSDYTQYF.

The chain is built from TRBV28 and TRBJ2-7; the match to TRBD2 covers 7 bases. V shed 3 bases, J shed 5 bases, and the junction held 10 bases outside the gene matches. The CDR3 is made up of 15 amino acids. In germline, CDR1 is MDHEN, CDR2 SYDVKM. CDR3 in amino acids: CASSLGGRAKNEQYF. The CDR3 nucleotides read TGTGCCAGCAGTTTGGGGGGGAGAGCTAAAAACGAGCAGTACTTC.

J is TRBJ2-3 and V is TRBV5-1, with 9 nucleotides matching TRBD2. CDR3 length: 15 residues. Per the germline V gene, CDR1 is SGHRS and CDR2 is YFSETQ. V lost 2 bases, J lost 5 bases, and 6 bases stayed unmatched. The CDR3 loop reads CASSLGREGQDTQYF. In nucleotides, the CDR3 is TGCGCCAGCAGCTTAGGGCGGGAGGGCCAAGATACGCAGTATTTT.

This chain connects TRBV28 to TRBJ2-1, with 8 positions matching TRBD1. V lost 0 bases to trimming and J lost 7 bases; unmatched junction nucleotides: 5. The CDR3 is 15 amino acids. Germline values: CDR1 MDHEN, CDR2 SYDVKM. CDR3 amino acids: CASSLWRQGKNEQFF. Written as DNA, the CDR3 is TGTGCCAGCAGTTTATGGAGACAGGGGAAAAATGAGCAGTTCTTC.

The V call is TRBV6-5, the J call TRBJ1-2; TRBD1 is a possible D gene (5 bases). V lost 6 bases to trimming and J lost 0 bases, with 11 bases between them. Germline CDR1 is MNHEY and CDR2 is SVGAGI. The CDR3 consists of 14 residues. This chain's CDR3 is CASRQRQSNYGYTF. The CDR3 bases are TGTGCCAGCAGGCAAAGACAGTCTAACTATGGCTACACCTTC.

The V call is TRBV7-9, the J call TRBJ2-4; the D gene is possibly TRBD1 (5 bases). Germline lookup yields CDR1 SEHNR and CDR2 FQNEAQ (reference sequence). V shed 1 base and J shed 0 bases, with 13 bases lying between them. This CDR3 is 17 amino acids long. DNA for the CDR3: TGTGCCAGCAGCTTAGTGGCAGGGTTAGGAGCCAAAAACATTCAGTACTTC. Protein product: CASSLVAGLGAKNIQYF.

This sequence joins TRBV2 and TRBJ2-2; weak D call: TRBD2 (5 bases). CDR1 and CDR2 (germline): SNHLY, FYNNEI. The V end lost 7 bases, the J end lost 7 bases, and 16 bases lay between the germline ends. The CDR3 is made up of 14 amino acids. For the CDR3, the DNA is TGTGCCAGCATGGCCCCAGGACGGGGCGGGGAGCTGTTTTTT. This gives the protein CASMAPGRGGELFF. The full variable domain, in which reference TRBV2 and TRBJ2-2 provide the parts outside the CDR3, is EPEVTQTPSHQVTQMGQEVILRCVPISNHLYFYWYRQILGQKVEFLVSFYNNEISEKSEIFDDQFSVERPDGSNFTLKIRSTKLEDSAMYFCASMAPGRGGELFFGEGSRLTVL.

The chain uses TRBV7-2 and TRBJ2-3; D is undetermined. The V gene's germline CDR1 is SGHTA and CDR2 FQGNSA. The CDR3 has 12 residues. Trimming took off 5 bases at V and 4 bases at J, with 7 bases between the two ends. The CDR3: CASSRTPDTQYF. The CDR3 DNA reads as TGTGCCAGCAGCCGCACACCAGATACGCAGTATTTT.

This clone was seen just once. V is TRBV2 and J is TRBJ1-6, with D possibly being TRBD1 (5 bases). CDR3 size: 15 residues. CDR1 and CDR2 (germline): SNHLY, FYNNEI. The V and J ends lost 1 base and 10 bases respectively, with 14 bases between them. The CDR3 loop is CASSEVRAKMSPLHF. The CDR3 DNA reads TGTGCCAGCAGTGAAGTCAGGGCTAAGATGTCACCCCTCCACTTT.

This chain links TRBV30 with TRBJ2-7, with 7 bases aligning to TRBD1. V gave up 0 bases and J gave up 4 bases; unmatched junction bases: 12. The CDR3 is made up of 16 amino acids. Germline V gene sequence: CDR1 GTSNPN, CDR2 SVGIG (reference sequence). CDR3 sequence: CAWSVGGQRNYYEQYF. The CDR3 DNA is TGTGCCTGGAGTGTAGGGGGACAGCGAAATTATTACGAGCAGTACTTC. Complete variable domain (other parts from reference TRBV30 and TRBJ2-7): SQTIHQWPATLVQPVGSPLSLECTVEGTSNPNLYWYRQAAGRGLQLLFYSVGIGQISSEVPQNLSASRPQDRQFILSSKKLLLSDSGFYLCAWSVGGQRNYYEQYFGPGTRLTVT.

The J gene is TRBJ2-1, the V gene TRBV2; 13 bases fit TRBD2. The junction had 4 bases not matched to a gene; V was cut back by 4 bases and J by 10 bases. Germline V gene data show CDR1 as SNHLY and CDR2 as FYNNEI. The CDR3 spans 14 residues. The CDR3 sequence is CASSVTSGGEEQFF. In nucleotides, the CDR3 is TGTGCCAGCAGTGTCACTAGCGGGGGGGAGGAGCAGTTCTTC.

J is TRBJ2-1 and V is TRBV7-9; D might be TRBD1 (6 bases). The CDR3 is 15 amino acids. V was clipped by 1 base and J by 8 bases, with 15 bases between them. The germline CDR1 and CDR2 sequences are SEHNR and FQNEAQ (reference sequence). This chain's CDR3 is CASSLGTSQGYEQFF. The CDR3 region has the DNA TGTGCCAGCAGCTTAGGAACTTCACAGGGCTATGAGCAGTTCTTC.

CDR3 DNA sequence: TGTGCCAGTAGTACCTCCGGGACAGGCTCAAATCAGCCCCAGCATTTT. Translating it yields CASSTSGTGSNQPQHF. This chain uses TRBV19 with TRBJ1-5; TRBD1 aligns across 8 bases. The CDR3 consists of 16 residues. Germline V gene data show CDR1 as LNHDA and CDR2 as SQIVND (reference sequence). The junction had 9 bases not matched to a gene; V was cut back by 4 bases and J by 4 bases.